One and the same sample provided the 6 T cell receptor beta chains below, sequenced in a study of a mutant IDH1 vaccine in newly diagnosed glioma. Generated by immunoSEQ multiplex PCR, the TCRdb table keeps only in-frame clones and is missing some. The sample comprises 70,000 to 90,000 clones, 75% to 85% of which are singletons, and under 2.5% rests with the top ten. Time point defined: week 23, last vaccination. What each vaccine dose contained was 300 ug of mutant IDH1 20-mer peptide, accompanied by topical imiquimod. The antigens these receptors bind are not known. Sequencing used PBMCs, obtained from a glioma patient whose treatment included an IDH1 peptide vaccine. All receptors come from a man aged 25-40 years with glioma. Some clones in this sample may be carry-over from other donors' samples.

This clone was recorded once. CDR3: CASSYFRRGPHHSNQPQHF. In nucleotides, the CDR3 is TGTGCCAGCAGCTATTTCCGGAGGGGGCCCCACCATAGCAATCAGCCCCAGCATTTT. This rearrangement joins TRBV21-1 to TRBJ1-5; the table's D call of TRBD1 was not tested on the DNA. TRBV21-1 constitutes a pseudogene. CDR3 length: 19 residues.

The rearrangement uses TRBV9 and TRBJ1-5; 10 bases align to TRBD1. Germline V gene lookup returns CDR1 SGDLS and CDR2 YYNGEE. V trimming: 0 bases; J trimming: 8 bases; junction bases outside the gene matches: 5. The CDR3 contains 15 residues. CDR3: CASSVGDRGGEPQHF. CDR3 DNA: TGTGCCAGCAGCGTAGGGGACAGGGGAGGAGAGCCCCAGCATTTT.

This clone was seen once. This rearrangement joins TRBV7-9 to TRBJ2-3, with D uncertain. The germline gives CDR1 SEHNR, CDR2 FQNEAQ (reference sequence). Deletions cut 0 bases from V and 2 bases from J, with 6 bases between. The CDR3 has 14 amino acids. The CDR3 coding sequence is TGTGCCAGCAGCTTAGCTCAGGACACAGATACGCAGTATTTT. Residues: CASSLAQDTDTQYF.

The chain joins TRBV19 to TRBJ2-6, with a tentative D call TRBD1 (5 bases). The CDR3 is 15 amino acids. V dropped 8 bases and J dropped 1 base, with 12 bases sitting between them. Germline V gene sequence: CDR1 LNHDA, CDR2 SQIVND (reference sequence). The CDR3 region is CASLDSTSGANVLTF. CDR3 sequence (DNA): TGTGCCAGTCTTGACAGCACATCTGGGGCCAACGTCCTGACTTTC.

This clone was picked up a small number of times. J is TRBJ2-3 and V is TRBV7-9; D might be TRBD2 (7 bases). V was pared by 5 bases and J by 5 bases, with 20 bases between. Germline V lookup: CDR1 SEHNR, CDR2 FQNEAQ (reference sequence). The CDR3 sequence is 16 residues long. CDR3 in amino acids: CASSPLWGGLEDTQYF. The CDR3 nucleotides are TGTGCCAGCAGCCCCTTGTGGGGGGGGCTAGAAGATACGCAGTATTTT.

The chain links TRBV18 to TRBJ1-1; TRBD1 might be the D (6 bases). The V gene's germline CDR1 is KGHSH and CDR2 LQKENI. The CDR3 covers 13 residues. The ends were cut back, 3 bases at V and 7 bases at J, with 12 bases in the middle. DNA for the CDR3: TGTGCCAGCTCACCGCTCGGACAGCTTGAAGCTTTCTTT. This gives the protein CASSPLGQLEAFF.